This T cell receptor beta chain was retrieved from a study of early T cells in non-severe SARS-CoV-2 infection. MiXCR, applied by TCRdb to the 5' RACE reads, yields one record per CDR3 protein. The sample has fewer than 85,000 distinct CDR3 sequences, approximately 14% seen once. Trimming shortened V by 10 bases and J by 0 bases, and 12 bases separated the two germline ends. The CDR3 loop spans 13 amino acids. The germline V gene has CDR1 SNHLY and CDR2 FYNNEI. The gene calls are TRBV2 and TRBJ1-1, with D tentatively TRBD1 (6 bases). The clonotype was recovered from an adult who was a healthcare worker with PCR-confirmed SARS-CoV-2 infection or an uninfected control (not recorded which). The sample comprised whole blood. Here the CDR3 reads CATRTAMNTEAFF. The CDR3, as DNA: TGTGCCACCCGGACAGCAATGAACACTGAAGCTTTCTTT.